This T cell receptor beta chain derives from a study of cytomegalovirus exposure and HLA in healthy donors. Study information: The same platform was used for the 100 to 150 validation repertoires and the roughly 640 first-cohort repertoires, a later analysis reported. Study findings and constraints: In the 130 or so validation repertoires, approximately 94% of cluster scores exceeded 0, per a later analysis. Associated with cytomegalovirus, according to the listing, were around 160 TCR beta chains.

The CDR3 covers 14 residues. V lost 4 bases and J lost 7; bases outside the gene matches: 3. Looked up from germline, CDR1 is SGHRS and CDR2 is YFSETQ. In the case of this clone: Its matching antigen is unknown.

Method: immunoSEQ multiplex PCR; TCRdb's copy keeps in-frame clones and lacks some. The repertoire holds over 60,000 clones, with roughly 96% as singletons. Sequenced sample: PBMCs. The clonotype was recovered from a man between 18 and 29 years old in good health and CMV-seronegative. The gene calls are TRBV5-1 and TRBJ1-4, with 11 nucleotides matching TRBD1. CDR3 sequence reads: CASSPGTGGEKLFF. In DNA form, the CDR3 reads TGCGCCAGCAGCCCGGGGACAGGGGGTGAAAAACTGTTTTTT.